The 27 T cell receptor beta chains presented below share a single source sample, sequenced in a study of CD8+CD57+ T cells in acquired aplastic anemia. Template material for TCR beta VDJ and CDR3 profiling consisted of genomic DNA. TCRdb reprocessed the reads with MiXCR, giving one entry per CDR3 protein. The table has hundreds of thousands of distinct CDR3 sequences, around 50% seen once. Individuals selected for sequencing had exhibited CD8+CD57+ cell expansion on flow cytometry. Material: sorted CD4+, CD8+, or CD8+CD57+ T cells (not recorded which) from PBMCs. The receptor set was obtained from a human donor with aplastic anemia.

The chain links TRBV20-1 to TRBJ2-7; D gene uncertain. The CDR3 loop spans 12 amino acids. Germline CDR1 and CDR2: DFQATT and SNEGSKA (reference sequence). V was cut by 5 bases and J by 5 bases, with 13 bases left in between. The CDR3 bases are TGCAGTGCTCTACGGATGGGGAACGAGCAGTACTTC. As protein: CSALRMGNEQYF.

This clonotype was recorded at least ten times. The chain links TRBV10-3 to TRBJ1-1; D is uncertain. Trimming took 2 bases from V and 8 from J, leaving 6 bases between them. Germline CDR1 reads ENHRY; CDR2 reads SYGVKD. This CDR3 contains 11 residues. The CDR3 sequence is CAISELLEAFF. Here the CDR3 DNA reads TGTGCCATCAGTGAGCTGTTAGAAGCTTTCTTT.

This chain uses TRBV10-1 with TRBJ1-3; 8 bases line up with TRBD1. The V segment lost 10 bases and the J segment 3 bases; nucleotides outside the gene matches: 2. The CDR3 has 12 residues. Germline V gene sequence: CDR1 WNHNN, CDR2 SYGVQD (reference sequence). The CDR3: CATRGHGNTIYF. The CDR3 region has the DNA TGCGCCACCAGGGGGCATGGAAACACCATATATTTT.

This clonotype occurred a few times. The CDR3 is CASSKGDEKLFF. CDR3 bases: TGTGCCAGCTCGAAGGGCGATGAAAAACTGTTTTTT. This chain joins TRBV18 and TRBJ1-4; D not resolved. In germline, CDR1 is KGHSH, CDR2 LQKENI. V lost 6 bases, J lost 6 bases, and 8 bases lay in between. This CDR3 has 12 residues.

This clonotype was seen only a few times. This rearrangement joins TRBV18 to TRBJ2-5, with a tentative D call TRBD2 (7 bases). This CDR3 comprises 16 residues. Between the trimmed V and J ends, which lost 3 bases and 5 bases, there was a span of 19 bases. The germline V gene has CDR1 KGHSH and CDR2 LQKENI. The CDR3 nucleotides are TGTGCCAGCTCACCCGCCAAACAGGGAGGGCGGGAGACCCAGTACTTC. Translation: CASSPAKQGGRETQYF.

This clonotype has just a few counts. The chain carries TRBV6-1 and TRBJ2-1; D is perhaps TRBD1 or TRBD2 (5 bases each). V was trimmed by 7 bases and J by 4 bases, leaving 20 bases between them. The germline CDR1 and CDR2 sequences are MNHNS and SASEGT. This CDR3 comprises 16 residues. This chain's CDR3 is CASTPPPGTGYNEQFF. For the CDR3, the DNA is TGTGCCAGCACCCCACCCCCCGGGACGGGATACAATGAGCAGTTCTTC.

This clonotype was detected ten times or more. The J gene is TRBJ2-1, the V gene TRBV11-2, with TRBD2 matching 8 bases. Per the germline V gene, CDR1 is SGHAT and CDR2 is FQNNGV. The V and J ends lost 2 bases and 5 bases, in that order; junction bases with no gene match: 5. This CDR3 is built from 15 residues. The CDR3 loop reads CASSLTRGANNEQFF. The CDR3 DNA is TGTGCCAGCAGCTTAACGCGGGGGGCCAACAATGAGCAGTTCTTC. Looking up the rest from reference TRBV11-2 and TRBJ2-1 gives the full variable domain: EAGVAQSPRYKIIEKRQSVAFWCNPISGHATLYWYQQILGQGPKLLIQFQNNGVVDDSQLPKDRFSAERLKGVDSTLKIQPAKLEDSAVYLCASSLTRGANNEQFFGPGTRLTVL.

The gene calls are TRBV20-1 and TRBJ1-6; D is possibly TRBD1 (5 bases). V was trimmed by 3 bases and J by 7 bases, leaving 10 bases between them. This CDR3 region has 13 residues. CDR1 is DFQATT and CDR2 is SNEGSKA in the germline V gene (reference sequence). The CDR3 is CSASGDRNSPLHF. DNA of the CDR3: TGCAGTGCTAGTGGGGACCGAAATTCACCCCTCCACTTT.

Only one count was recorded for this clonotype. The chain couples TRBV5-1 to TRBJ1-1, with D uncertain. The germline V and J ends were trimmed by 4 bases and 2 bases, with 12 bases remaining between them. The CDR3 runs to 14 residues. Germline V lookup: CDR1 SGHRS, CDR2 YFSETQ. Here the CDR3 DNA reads TGCGCCAGCAGCGTGGCCGGGGATAACACTGAAGCTTTCTTT. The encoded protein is CASSVAGDNTEAFF.

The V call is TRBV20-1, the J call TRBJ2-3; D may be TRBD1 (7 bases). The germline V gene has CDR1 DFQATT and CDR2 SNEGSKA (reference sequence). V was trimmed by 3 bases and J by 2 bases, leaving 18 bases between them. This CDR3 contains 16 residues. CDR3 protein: CSASHTTGEDTDTQYF. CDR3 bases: TGCAGTGCTAGTCATACAACAGGGGAGGACACAGATACGCAGTATTTT.

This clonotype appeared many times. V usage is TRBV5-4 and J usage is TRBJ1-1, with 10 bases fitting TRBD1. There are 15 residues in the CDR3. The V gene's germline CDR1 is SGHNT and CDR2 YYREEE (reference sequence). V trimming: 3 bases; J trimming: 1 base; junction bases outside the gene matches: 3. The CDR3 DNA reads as TGTGCCAGCAGCTGGGGGGACAGGGGGAACACTGAAGCTTTCTTT. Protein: CASSWGDRGNTEAFF.

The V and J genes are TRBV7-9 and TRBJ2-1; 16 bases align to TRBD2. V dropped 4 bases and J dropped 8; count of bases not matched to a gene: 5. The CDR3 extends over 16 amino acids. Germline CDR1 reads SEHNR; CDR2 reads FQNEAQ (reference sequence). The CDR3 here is CASSSTGTSGGDEQFF. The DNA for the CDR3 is TGTGCCAGCAGCTCGACCGGGACTAGCGGGGGGGATGAGCAGTTCTTC.

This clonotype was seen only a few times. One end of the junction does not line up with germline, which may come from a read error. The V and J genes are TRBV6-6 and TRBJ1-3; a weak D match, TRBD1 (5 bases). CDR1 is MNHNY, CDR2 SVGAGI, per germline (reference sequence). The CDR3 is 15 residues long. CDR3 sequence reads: CASSYQGIGGNTICF. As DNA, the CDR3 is TGTGCCAGCAGTTATCAGGGTATCGGGGGAAACACCATATGTTTT.

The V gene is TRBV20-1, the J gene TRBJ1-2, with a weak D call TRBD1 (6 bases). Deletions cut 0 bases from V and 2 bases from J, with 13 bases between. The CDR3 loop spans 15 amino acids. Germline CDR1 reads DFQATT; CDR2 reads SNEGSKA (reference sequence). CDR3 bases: TGCAGTGCTAGAGAGATCGACAGGCCAAACTATGGCTACACCTTC. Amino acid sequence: CSAREIDRPNYGYTF.

The CDR3, as DNA: TGTGCCAGTAGAAACAGGGGGGCGAACACCATATATTTT. This gives the protein CASRNRGANTIYF. V is TRBV19 and J is TRBJ1-3; 8 nucleotides line up with TRBD1. V was clipped by 6 bases and J by 7 bases; unmatched bases: 5. Germline CDR1 and CDR2: LNHDA and SQIVND (reference sequence). The CDR3 runs 13 residues.

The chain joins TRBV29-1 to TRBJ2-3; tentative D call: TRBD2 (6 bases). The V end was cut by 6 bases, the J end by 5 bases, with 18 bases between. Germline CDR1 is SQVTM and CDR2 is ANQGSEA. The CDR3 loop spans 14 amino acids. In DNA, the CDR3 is TGCAGCGTAGTCCGACGACTAGATGTAGATACGCAGTATTTT. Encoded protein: CSVVRRLDVDTQYF.

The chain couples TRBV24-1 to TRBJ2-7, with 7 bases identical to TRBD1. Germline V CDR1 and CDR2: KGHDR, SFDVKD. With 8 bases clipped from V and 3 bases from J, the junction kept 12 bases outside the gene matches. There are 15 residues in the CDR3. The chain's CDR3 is CATTELGQRVYEQYF. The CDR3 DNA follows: TGTGCCACCACCGAATTGGGACAGCGAGTCTACGAGCAGTACTTC.

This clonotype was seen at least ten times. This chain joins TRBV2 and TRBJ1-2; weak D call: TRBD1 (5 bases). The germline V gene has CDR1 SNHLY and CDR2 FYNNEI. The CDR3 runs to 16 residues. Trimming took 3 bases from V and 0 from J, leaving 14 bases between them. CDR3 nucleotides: TGTGCCAGCAGTGAGCTCCGGGGGACGGCTAACTATGGCTACACCTTC. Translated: CASSELRGTANYGYTF.

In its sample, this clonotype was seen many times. The CDR3 sequence: CASSYDTRAYEQYF. The CDR3, as DNA: TGTGCCAGCAGCTACGATACTCGAGCCTACGAGCAGTACTTC. The chain links TRBV5-8 to TRBJ2-7, with no clear D. The CDR3 has 14 amino acids. Germline V gives CDR1 SGHTS, CDR2 YDEGEE. The ends were cut back, 3 bases at V and 2 bases at J, with 12 bases in the middle. The full variable domain, in which reference TRBV5-8 and TRBJ2-7 provide the parts outside the CDR3, is EAGVTQSPTHLIKTRGQQATLRCSPISGHTSVYWYQQALGLGLQFLLWYDEGEERNRGNFPPRFSGRQFPNYSSELNVNALELEDSALYLCASSYDTRAYEQYFGPGTRLTVT.

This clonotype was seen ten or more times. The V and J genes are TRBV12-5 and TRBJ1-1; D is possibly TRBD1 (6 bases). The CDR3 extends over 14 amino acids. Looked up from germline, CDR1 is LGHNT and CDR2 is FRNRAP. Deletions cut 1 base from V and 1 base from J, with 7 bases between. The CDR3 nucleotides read TGTGCTAGTGGTTTGGAGACAGGGAACACTGAAGCTTTCTTT. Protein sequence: CASGLETGNTEAFF.

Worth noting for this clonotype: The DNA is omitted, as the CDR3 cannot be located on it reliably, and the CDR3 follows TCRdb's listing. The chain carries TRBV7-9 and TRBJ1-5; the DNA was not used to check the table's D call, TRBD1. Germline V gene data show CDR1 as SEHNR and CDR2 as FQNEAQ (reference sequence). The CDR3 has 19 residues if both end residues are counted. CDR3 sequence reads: CASIYLCSAGERFDQPQHF.

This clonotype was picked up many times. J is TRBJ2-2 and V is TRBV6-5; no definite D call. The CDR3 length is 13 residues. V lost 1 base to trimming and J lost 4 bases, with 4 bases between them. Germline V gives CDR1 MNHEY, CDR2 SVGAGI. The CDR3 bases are TGTGCCAGCAGTTACTATATCACCGGGGAGCTGTTTTTT. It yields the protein CASSYYITGELFF.

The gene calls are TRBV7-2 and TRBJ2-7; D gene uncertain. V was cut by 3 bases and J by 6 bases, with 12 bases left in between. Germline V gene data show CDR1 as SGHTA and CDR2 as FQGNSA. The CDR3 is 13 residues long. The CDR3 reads CASSLTRRFEQYF. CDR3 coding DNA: TGTGCCAGCAGCTTGACCCGACGTTTCGAGCAGTACTTC.

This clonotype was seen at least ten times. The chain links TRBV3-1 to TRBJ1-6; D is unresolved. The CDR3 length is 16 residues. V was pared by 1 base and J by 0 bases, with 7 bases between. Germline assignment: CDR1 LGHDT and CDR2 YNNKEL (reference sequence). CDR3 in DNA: TGTGCCAGCAGCCAAGTACCGACCTCCTATAATTCACCCCTCCACTTT. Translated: CASSQVPTSYNSPLHF.

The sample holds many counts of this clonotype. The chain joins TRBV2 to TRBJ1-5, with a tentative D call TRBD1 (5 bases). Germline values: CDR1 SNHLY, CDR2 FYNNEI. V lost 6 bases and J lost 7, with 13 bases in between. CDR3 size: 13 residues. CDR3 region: CASRAGREQPQHF. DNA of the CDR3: TGTGCCAGCAGGGCGGGACGTGAGCAGCCCCAGCATTTT.

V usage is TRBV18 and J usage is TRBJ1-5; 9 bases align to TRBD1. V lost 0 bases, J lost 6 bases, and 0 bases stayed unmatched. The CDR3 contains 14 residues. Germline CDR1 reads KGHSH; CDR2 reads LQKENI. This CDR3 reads CASSPPTGGQPQHF. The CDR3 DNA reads TGTGCCAGCTCACCACCGACAGGGGGTCAGCCCCAGCATTTT.

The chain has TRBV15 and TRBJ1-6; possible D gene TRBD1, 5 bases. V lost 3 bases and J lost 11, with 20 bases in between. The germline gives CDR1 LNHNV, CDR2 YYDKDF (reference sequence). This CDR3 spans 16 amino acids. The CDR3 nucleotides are TGTGCCACCAGCAGCTTATCATCGGGGCAATCGGCACCCCTCCACTTT. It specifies CATSSLSSGQSAPLHF.